Ten or more counts support the clone carrying this T cell receptor beta chain. No antigen is known for it. The entry originates in a study of T cells in Graves' hyperthyroidism and ophthalmopathy. Findings of the study overall: Model output signaled ophthalmopathy a median 6.5 months ahead of onset.

TCR beta CDR3 sequences were amplified from RNA transcripts. With the HTBI primer set, the TCR CDR3 went through a first round of RT-PCR. TCRdb reprocessed the multiplex PCR reads with MiXCR, giving one entry per CDR3 protein. The sample comprises hundreds of thousands of distinct CDR3 sequences, about 14% of which are singletons, and about 12% rests with the top ten. The CDR3 runs 14 residues. V shed 3 bases and J shed 1 base, with 10 bases lying between them. Germline V gives CDR1 GTSNPN, CDR2 SVGIG (reference sequence). The chain is built from TRBV30 and TRBJ1-3; weak D call: TRBD1 (6 bases). Sequenced sample: blood. The receptor's source is a man younger than 30 with Graves' ophthalmopathy. In DNA, the CDR3 is TGTGCCTGGAGAAGCACAGGGTCTGGAAACACCATATATTTT. The encoded protein is CAWRSTGSGNTIYF.